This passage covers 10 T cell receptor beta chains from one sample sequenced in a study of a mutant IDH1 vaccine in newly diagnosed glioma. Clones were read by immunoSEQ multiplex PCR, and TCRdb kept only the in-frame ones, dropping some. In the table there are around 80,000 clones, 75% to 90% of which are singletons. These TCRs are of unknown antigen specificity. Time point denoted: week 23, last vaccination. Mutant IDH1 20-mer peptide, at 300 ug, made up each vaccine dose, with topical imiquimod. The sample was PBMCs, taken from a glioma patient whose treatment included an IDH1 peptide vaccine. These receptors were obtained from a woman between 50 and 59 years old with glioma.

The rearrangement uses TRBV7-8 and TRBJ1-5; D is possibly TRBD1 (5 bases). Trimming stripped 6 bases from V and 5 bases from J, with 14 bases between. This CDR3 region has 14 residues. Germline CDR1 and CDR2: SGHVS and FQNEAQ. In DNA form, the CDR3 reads TGTGCCAGCAGGGACGGGCAGGGTGATCAGCCCCAGCATTTT. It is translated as CASRDGQGDQPQHF.

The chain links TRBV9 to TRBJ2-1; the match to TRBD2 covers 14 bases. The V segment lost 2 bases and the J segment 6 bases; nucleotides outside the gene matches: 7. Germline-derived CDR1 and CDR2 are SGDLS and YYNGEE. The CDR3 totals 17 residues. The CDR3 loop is CASSVLGLAGGANEQFF. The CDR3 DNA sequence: TGTGCCAGCAGCGTCCTTGGACTAGCGGGAGGAGCCAATGAGCAGTTCTTC.

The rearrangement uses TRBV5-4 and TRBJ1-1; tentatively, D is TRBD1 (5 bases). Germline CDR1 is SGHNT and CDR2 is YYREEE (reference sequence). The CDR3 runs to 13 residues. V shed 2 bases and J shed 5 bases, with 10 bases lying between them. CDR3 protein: CASSLGVGTEAFF. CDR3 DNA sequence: TGTGCCAGCAGCTTAGGGGTCGGGACTGAAGCTTTCTTT.

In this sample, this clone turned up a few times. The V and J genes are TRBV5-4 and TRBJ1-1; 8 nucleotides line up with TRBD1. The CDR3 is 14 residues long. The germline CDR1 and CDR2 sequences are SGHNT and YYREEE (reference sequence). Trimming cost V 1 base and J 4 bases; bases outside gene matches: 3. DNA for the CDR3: TGTGCCAGCAGCTTGCGGACAGGGCCCACTGAAGCTTTCTTT. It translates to CASSLRTGPTEAFF.

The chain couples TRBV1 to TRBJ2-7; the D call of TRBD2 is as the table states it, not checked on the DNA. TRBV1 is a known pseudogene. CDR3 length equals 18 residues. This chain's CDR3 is CTSSQTVASGLTSYEQYF. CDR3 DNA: TGCACCAGCAGCCAAACCGTAGCTAGCGGCTTGACTTCCTACGAGCAGTACTTC.

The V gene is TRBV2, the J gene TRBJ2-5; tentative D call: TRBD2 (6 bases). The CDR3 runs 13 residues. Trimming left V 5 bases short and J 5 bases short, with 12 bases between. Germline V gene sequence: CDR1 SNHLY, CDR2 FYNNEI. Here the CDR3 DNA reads TGTGCCAGCAGTAGCGGAGGAGGGGAGACCCAGTACTTC. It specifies CASSSGGGETQYF.

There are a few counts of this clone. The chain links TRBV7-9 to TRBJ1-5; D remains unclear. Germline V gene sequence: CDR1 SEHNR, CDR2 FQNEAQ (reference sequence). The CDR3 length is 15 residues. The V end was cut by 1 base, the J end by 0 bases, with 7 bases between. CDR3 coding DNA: TGTGCCAGCAGCTTAGGATCTACTAGCAATCAGCCCCAGCATTTT. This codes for CASSLGSTSNQPQHF.

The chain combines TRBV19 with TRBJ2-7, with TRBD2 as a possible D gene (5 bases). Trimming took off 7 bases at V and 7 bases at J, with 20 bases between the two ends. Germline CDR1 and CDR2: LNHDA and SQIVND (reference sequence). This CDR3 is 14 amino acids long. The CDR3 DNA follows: TGTGCCAGTACCCGACGTCCAGGAGGAGTAGAGCAGTACTTC. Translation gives CASTRRPGGVEQYF.

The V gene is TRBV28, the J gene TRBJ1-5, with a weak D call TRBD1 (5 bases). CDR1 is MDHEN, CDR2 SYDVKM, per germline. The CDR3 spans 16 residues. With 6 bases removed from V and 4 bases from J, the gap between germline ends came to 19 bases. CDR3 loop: CASRSTQGVGNQPQHF. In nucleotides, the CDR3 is TGTGCCAGCAGGTCAACCCAGGGTGTCGGGAATCAGCCCCAGCATTTT.

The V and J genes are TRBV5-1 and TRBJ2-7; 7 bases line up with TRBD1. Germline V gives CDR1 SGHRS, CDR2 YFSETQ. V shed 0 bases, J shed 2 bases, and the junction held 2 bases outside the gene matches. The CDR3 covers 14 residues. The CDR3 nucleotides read TGCGCCAGCAGCTTGGGGGACAGAACCTACGAGCAGTACTTC. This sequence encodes CASSLGDRTYEQYF.